The rows below give T cell receptor beta chains drawn from one sample of a study of blood T cell repertoires in COVID-19. The repertoire was sequenced with immunoSEQ multiplex PCR; TCRdb's copy has only in-frame clones and lacks some. The table records 74,000 or so clones, around 89% of them present only once. The sequencing input was peripheral blood. Receptor source: a man aged 45-65 years with acute or convalescent COVID-19. The CDR3 runs from the conserved cysteine through the conserved F or W. The order of the fields is D gene, J gene, clone size, V gene, CDR3 length, CDR3 DNA, CDR3 protein. A D gene is named only where the DNA matches it firmly. Only some rows state a clone size, as once, few, many or a class for expanded clones.

>TRBD2|TRBJ2-1|NA|TRBV7-2|15
TGTGCCAGCAGCTCGGGACTAGCGGGGCACAATGAGCAGTTCTTC
CASSSGLAGHNEQFF
>NA|TRBJ1-1|NA|TRBV19|15
TGTGCCAGTACCCCTTTACGGTCCCGAGTGACTGAAGCTTTCTTT
CASTPLRSRVTEAFF
>TRBD1|TRBJ1-2|few|TRBV11-3|15
TGTGCCAGCAGCCCCCGCTCGGGACAGGGGGATGGCTACACCTTC
CASSPRSGQGDGYTF
>TRBD2|TRBJ2-3|NA|TRBV11-2|13
TGTGCCAGCAGCCCCGTAGGGACTAGCGGGAGATATTTT
CASSPVGTSGRYF
>NA|TRBJ1-2|once|TRBV15|15
TGTGCCACCAGACCCCAAGGAGGTGCTAACTATGGCTACACCTTC
CATRPQGGANYGYTF
>TRBD2|TRBJ2-5|NA|TRBV19|14
TGTGCCAGTAGAGCTAGCGGGAGAGCAGAGACCCAGTACTTC
CASRASGRAETQYF
>NA|TRBJ1-2|once|TRBV24-1|14
TGTGCCACCAGTACGGACAACCATAACTATGGCTACACCTTC
CATSTDNHNYGYTF
>TRBD1|TRBJ1-1|NA|TRBV6-2/TRBV6-3|13
TGTGCCAGCAGTTACGACAGGGCCATAACGGCTTTCTTT
CASSYDRAITAFF
>NA|TRBJ1-3|NA|TRBV18|16
TGTGCCAGCTCACCAGGGAGGGGTACGTCTGGAAACACCATATATTTT
CASSPGRGTSGNTIYF
>NA|TRBJ2-2|NA|TRBV3-1/TRBV3-2|17
TGTGCCAGCAGCCAAGAGGTAGTGACAGCGAACACCGGGGAGCTGTTTTTT
CASSQEVVTANTGELFF
>NA|TRBJ1-5|NA|TRBV28|16
TGTGCCAGCAGTTATACAGGGCATTATAGCAATCAGCCCCAGCATTTT
CASSYTGHYSNQPQHF
>TRBD2|TRBJ2-1|NA|TRBV29-1|16
TGCAGCGTTGAAGGTACTAGCGGAAGGGTGTACAATGAGCAGTTCTTC
CSVEGTSGRVYNEQFF
>NA|TRBJ2-3|few|TRBV3-1/TRBV3-2|14
TGTGCCAGCAGCCAAGGGGCATCCACAGATACGCAGTATTTT
CASSQGASTDTQYF